This TCR beta chain was obtained from a study of blood T cell repertoires in COVID-19. Study context: The United States, Italy and Spain provided the acute and convalescent COVID-19 samples. PBMCs, B-cell-depleted T cells, or T cells were the source of the cDNA or gDNA that made up the material.

Sequenced by immunoSEQ multiplex PCR; TCRdb stores in-frame clones only, minus some. The sample yields about 180,000 clones, approximately 90% seen once. Trimming took 3 bases from V and 5 from J; bases not matched to a gene: 3. CDR3 size: 14 residues. Germline V lookup: CDR1 SGDLS, CDR2 YYNGEE. This receptor was obtained from a man aged 18 to 30 who had recovered from COVID-19. The V and J genes are TRBV9 and TRBJ1-5; 9 nucleotides match TRBD1. Sequencing was carried out using peripheral blood. This CDR3 reads CASSGDRVHQPQHF. The CDR3 DNA is TGTGCCAGCAGCGGGGACAGGGTCCATCAGCCCCAGCATTTT.